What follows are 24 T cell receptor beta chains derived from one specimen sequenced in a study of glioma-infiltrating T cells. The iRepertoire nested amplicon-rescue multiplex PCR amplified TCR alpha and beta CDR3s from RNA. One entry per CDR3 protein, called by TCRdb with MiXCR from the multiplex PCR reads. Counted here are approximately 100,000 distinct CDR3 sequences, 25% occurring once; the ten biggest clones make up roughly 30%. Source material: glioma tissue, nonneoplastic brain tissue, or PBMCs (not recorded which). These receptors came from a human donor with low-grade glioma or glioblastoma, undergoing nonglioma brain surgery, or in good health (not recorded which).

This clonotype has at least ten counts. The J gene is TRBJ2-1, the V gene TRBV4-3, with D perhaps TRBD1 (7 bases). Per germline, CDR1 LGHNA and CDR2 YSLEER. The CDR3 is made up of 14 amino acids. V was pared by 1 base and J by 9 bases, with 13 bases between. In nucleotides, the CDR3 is TGCGCCAGCAGCCAAGGACTAGGGGGCTTTGAGCAGTTCTTC. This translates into CASSQGLGGFEQFF.

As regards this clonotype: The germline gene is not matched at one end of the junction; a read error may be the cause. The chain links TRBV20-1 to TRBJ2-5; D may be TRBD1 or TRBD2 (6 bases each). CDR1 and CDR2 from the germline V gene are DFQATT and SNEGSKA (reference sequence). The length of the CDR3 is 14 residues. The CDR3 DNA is TGCAGAGCTCATAAGGCCGCGGGACAAGAGAACCAGTACTTC. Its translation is CRAHKAAGQENQYF.

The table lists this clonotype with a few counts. The CDR3 protein is CATSLEGRRADTQYF. CDR3 DNA sequence: TGTGCCACCTCCCTAGAGGGGCGGAGGGCAGATACGCAGTATTTT. This chain connects TRBV10-3 to TRBJ2-3, with D possibly TRBD2 on 6 matching bases. The CDR3 totals 15 residues. V lost 10 bases and J lost 4, with 21 bases in between. CDR1 ENHRY and CDR2 SYGVKD come from the germline V gene.

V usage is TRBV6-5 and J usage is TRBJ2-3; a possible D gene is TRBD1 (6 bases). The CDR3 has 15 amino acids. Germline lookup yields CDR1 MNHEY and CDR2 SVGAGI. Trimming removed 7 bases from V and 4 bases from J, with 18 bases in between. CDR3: CASNYSGAVADTQYF. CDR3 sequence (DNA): TGTGCCAGCAACTACTCAGGGGCTGTCGCAGATACGCAGTATTTT.

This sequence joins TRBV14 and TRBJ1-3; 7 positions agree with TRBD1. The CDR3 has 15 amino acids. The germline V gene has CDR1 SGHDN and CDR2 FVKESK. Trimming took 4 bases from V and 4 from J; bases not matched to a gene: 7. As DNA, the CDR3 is TGTGCCAGCAGCCTCGACGCGGGACAGGGAAACACCATATATTTT. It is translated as CASSLDAGQGNTIYF. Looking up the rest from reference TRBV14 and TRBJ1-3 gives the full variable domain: EAGVTQFPSHSVIEKGQTVTLRCDPISGHDNLYWYRRVMGKEIKFLLHFVKESKQDESGMPNNRFLAERTGGTYSTLKVQPAELEDSGVYFCASSLDAGQGNTIYFGEGSWLTVV.

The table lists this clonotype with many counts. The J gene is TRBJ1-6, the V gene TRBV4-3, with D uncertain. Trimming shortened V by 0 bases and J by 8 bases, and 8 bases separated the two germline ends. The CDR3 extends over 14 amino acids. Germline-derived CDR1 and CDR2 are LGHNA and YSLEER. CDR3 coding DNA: TGCGCCAGCAGCCAAGACGGTCGGGATTCACCCCTCCACTTT. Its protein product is CASSQDGRDSPLHF.

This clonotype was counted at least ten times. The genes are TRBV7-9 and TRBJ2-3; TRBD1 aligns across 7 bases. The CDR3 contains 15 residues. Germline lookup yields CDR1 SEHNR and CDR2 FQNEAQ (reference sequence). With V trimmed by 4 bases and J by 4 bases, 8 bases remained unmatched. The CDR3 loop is CASSSITGESDTQYF. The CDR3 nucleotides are TGTGCCAGCAGCTCTATAACAGGGGAATCAGATACGCAGTATTTT.

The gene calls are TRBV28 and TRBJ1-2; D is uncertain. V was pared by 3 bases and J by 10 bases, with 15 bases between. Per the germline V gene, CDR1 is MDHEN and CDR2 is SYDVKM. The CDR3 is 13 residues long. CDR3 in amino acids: CASSFLDALAYTF. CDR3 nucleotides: TGTGCCAGCAGTTTTCTGGACGCTCTCGCCTACACCTTC.

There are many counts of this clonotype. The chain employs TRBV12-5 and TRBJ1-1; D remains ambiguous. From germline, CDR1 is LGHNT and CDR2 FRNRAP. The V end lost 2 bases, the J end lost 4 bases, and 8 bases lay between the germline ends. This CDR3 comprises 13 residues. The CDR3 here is CASGLKEGTEAFF. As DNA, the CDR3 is TGTGCTAGTGGTTTGAAGGAGGGCACTGAAGCTTTCTTT.

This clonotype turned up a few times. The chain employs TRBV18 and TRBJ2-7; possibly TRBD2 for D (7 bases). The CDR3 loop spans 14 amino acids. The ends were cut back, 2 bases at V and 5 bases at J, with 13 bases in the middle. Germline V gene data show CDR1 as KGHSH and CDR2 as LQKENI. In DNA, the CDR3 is TGTGCCAGCTCACCATCAGGGGCGGGGGACGAGCAGTACTTC. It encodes CASSPSGAGDEQYF.

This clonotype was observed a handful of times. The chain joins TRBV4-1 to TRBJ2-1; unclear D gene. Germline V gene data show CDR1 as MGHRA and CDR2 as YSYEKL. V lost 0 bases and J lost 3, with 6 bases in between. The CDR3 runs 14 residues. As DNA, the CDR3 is TGCGCCAGCAGCCAAGATGGGCTCTACAATGAGCAGTTCTTC. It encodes CASSQDGLYNEQFF.

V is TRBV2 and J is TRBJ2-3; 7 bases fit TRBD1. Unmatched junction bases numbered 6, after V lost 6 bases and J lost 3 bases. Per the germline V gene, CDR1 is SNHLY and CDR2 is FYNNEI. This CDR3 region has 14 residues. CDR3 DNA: TGTGCCAGCAGGACGGGACAGCTTACAGATACGCAGTATTTT. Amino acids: CASRTGQLTDTQYF.

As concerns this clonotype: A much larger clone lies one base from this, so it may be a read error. CDR3 residues: CASSVLITTNYGYTF. The CDR3 region has the DNA TGTGCCAGCAGCGTATTAATAACTACTAACTATGGCTACACCTTC. The rearrangement links TRBV9 to TRBJ1-2; no clear D. The CDR3 runs 15 residues. V lost 1 base and J lost 0, with 10 bases in between. Germline CDR1 is SGDLS and CDR2 is YYNGEE.

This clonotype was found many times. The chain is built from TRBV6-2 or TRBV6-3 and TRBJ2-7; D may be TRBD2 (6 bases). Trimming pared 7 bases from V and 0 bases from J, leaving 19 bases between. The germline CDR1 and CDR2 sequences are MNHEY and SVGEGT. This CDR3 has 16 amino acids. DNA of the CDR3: TGTGCCAGCACCCGTGGAGGGCCCCTCTCCTCCTACGAGCAGTACTTC. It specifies CASTRGGPLSSYEQYF.

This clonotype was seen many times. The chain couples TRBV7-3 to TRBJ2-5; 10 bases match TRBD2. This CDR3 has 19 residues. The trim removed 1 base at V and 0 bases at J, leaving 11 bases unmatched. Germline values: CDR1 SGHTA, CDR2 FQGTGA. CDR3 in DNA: TGTGCCAGCAGCTTAAAGGGGGGTGGACTAGCGGAATACCAAGAGACCCAGTACTTC. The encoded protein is CASSLKGGGLAEYQETQYF.

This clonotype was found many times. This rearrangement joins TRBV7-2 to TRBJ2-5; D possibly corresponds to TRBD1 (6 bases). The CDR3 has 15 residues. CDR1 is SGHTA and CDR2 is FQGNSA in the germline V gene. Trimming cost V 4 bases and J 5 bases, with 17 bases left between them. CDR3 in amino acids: CASSWWTDLRETQYF. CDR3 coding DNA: TGTGCCAGCAGCTGGTGGACAGACCTCCGGGAGACCCAGTACTTC.

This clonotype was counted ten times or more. The CDR3 DNA reads as TGTGCCAGCAGTCCAAGGGGGGTCCCCGAGGAGCATTTT. It codes for CASSPRGVPEEHF. The rearrangement uses TRBV2 and TRBJ1-5, with a tentative D call TRBD1 (6 bases). The CDR3 length is 13 residues. Trimming took off 5 bases at V and 14 bases at J, with 19 bases between the two ends. The V gene's germline CDR1 is SNHLY and CDR2 FYNNEI.

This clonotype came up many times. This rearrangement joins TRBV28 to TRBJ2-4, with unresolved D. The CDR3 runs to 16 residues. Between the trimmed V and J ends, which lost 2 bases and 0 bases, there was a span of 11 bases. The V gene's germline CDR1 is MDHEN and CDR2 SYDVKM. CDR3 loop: CASSLVGLLAKNIQYF. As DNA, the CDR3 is TGTGCCAGCAGTTTAGTGGGCCTTTTAGCCAAAAACATTCAGTACTTC.

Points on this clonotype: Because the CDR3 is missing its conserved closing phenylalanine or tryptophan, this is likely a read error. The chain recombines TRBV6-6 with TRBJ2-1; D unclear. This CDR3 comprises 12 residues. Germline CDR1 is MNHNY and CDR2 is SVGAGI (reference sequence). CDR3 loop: CATSYENDEQFN. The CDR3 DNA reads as TGTGCCACCAGTTACGAGAACGATGAGCAGTTCAAC.

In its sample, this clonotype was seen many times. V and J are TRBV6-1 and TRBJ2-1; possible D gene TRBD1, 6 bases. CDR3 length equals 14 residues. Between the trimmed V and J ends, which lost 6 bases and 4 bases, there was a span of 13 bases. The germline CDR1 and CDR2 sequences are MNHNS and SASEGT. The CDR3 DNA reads TGTGCCAGCAGCCCGATCAGGGGTTACAATGAGCAGTTCTTC. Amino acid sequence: CASSPIRGYNEQFF.

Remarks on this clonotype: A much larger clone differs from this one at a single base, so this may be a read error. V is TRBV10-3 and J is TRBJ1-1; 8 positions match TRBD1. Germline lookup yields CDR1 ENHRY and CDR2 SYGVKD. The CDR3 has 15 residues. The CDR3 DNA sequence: TGTGCCATCGGTGAGACTGACAGGGGGAACACTGAAGCTTTCTTT. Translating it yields CAIGETDRGNTEAFF.

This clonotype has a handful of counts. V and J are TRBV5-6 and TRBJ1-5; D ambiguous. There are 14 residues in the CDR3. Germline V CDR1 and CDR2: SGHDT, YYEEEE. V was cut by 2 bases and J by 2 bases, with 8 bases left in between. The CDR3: CASSFGRRNQPQHF. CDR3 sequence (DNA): TGTGCCAGCAGCTTTGGCAGGCGCAATCAGCCCCAGCATTTT.

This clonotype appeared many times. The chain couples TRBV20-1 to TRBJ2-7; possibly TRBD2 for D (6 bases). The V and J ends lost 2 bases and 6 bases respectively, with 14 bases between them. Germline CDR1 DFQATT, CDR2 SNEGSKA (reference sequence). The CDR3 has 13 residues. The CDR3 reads CSARLRGGGEQYF. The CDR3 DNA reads TGCAGTGCTAGACTCCGGGGAGGAGGCGAGCAGTACTTC.

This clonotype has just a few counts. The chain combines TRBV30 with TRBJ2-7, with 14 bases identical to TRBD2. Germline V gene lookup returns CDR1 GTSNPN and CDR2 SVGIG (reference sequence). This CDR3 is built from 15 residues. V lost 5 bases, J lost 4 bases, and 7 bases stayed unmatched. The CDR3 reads CAWGGLAGARYEQYF. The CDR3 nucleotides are TGTGCCTGGGGGGGACTAGCGGGAGCAAGGTACGAGCAGTACTTC. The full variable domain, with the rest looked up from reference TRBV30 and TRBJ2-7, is SQTIHQWPATLVQPVGSPLSLECTVEGTSNPNLYWYRQAAGRGLQLLFYSVGIGQISSEVPQNLSASRPQDRQFILSSKKLLLSDSGFYLCAWGGLAGARYEQYFGPGTRLTVT.